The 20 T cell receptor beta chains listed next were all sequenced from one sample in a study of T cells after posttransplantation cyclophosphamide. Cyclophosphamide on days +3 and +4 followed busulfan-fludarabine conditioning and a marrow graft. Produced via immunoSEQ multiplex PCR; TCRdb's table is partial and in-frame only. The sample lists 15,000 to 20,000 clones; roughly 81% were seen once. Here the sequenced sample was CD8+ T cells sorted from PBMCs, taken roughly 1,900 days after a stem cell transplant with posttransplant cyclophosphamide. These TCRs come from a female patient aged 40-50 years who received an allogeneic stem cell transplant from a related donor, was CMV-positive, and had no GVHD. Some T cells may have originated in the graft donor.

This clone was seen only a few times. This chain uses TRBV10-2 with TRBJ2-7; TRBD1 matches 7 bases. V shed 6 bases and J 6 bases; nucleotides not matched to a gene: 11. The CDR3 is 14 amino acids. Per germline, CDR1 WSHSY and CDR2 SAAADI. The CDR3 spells CASRENGQACEQYF. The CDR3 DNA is TGCGCCAGCAGGGAAAACGGACAGGCCTGCGAGCAGTACTTC.

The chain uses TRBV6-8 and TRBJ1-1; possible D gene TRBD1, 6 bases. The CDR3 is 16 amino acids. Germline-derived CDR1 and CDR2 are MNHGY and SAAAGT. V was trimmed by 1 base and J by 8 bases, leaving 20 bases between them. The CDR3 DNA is TGTGCCAGCAGTTACTTGGATCCTCAGGGGAATGAAGAAGCTTTCTTT. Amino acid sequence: CASSYLDPQGNEEAFF.

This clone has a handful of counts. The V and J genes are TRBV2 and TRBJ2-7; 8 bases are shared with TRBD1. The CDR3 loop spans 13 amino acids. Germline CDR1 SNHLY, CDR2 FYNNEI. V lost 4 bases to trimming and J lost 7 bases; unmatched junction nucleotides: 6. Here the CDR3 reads CASSGGTGREQYF. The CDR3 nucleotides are TGTGCCAGCAGTGGAGGGACAGGAAGGGAGCAGTACTTC. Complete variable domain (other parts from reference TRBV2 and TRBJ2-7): EPEVTQTPSHQVTQMGQEVILRCVPISNHLYFYWYRQILGQKVEFLVSFYNNEISEKSEIFDDQFSVERPDGSNFTLKIRSTKLEDSAMYFCASSGGTGREQYFGPGTRLTVT.

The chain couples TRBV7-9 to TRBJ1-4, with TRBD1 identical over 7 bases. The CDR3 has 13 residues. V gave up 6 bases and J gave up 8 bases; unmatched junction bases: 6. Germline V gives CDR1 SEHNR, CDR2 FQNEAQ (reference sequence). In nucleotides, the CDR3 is TGTGCCAGCAGTCAGGGGGAACGAGAAAAACTGTTTTTT. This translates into CASSQGEREKLFF.

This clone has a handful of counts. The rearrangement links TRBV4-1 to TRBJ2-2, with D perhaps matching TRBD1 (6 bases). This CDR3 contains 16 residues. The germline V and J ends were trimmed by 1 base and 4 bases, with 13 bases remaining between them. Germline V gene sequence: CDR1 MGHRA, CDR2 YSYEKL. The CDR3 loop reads CASSQVADSATGELFF. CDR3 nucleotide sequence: TGCGCCAGCAGCCAAGTTGCGGACAGCGCCACCGGGGAGCTGTTTTTT.

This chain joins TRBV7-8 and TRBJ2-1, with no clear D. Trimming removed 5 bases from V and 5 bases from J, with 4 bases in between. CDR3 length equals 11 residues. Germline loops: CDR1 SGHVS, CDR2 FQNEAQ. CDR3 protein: CASSVNNEQFF. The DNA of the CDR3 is TGTGCCAGCAGCGTTAACAATGAGCAGTTCTTC.

The CDR3 region has the DNA TGTGCCAGCAGCTTGACAGACTCTGGAAACACCATATATTTT. The encoded protein is CASSLTDSGNTIYF. The genes are TRBV7-9 and TRBJ1-3; D is perhaps TRBD1 (5 bases). Germline V gene data show CDR1 as SEHNR and CDR2 as FQNEAQ (reference sequence). V gave up 3 bases and J gave up 0 bases, with 6 bases separating them. The CDR3 has 14 residues. The whole variable domain, remainder taken from reference TRBV7-9 and TRBJ1-3, is DTGVSQNPRHKITKRGQNVTFRCDPISEHNRLYWYRQTLGQGPEFLTYFQNEAQLEKSRLLSDRFSAERPKGSFSTLEIQRTEQGDSAMYLCASSLTDSGNTIYFGEGSWLTVV.

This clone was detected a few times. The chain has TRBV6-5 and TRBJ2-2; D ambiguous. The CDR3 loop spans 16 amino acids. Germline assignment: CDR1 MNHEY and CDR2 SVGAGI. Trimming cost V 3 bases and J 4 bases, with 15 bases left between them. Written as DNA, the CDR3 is TGTGCCAGCAGTTATCTAGACGGAGACCGCACCGGGGAGCTGTTTTTT. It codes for CASSYLDGDRTGELFF.

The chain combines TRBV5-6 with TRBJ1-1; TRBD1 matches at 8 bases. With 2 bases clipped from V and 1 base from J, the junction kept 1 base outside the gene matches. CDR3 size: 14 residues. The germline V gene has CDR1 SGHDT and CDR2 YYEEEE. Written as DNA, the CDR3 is TGTGCCAGCAGCTTCGGGACAGGGAACACTGAAGCTTTCTTT. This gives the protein CASSFGTGNTEAFF.

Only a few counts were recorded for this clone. The chain's CDR3 is CASTPLGAQETQYF. As DNA, the CDR3 is TGCGCCAGCACCCCGCTAGGGGCACAAGAGACCCAGTACTTC. The rearrangement joins TRBV5-1 to TRBJ2-5; D may be TRBD1 (5 bases). Trimming left V 6 bases short and J 2 bases short, with 14 bases between. In germline, CDR1 is SGHRS, CDR2 YFSETQ. The CDR3 loop spans 14 amino acids.

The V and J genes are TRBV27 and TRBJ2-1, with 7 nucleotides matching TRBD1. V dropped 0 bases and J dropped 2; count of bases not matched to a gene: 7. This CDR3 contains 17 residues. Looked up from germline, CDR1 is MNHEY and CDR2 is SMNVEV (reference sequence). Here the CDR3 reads CASSLSQGVLPYNEQFF. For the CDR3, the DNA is TGTGCCAGCAGTTTATCCCAGGGGGTGCTCCCCTACAATGAGCAGTTCTTC.

CDR3 in DNA: TGCACCAGCAGCCCTAGCTTTGGATGGACCCCACCTGAAGCTTTCTTT. Translating it yields CTSSPSFGWTPPEAFF. The chain uses TRBV1 and TRBJ1-1. TRBV1 is a pseudogene segment. The CDR3 sequence is 16 residues long.

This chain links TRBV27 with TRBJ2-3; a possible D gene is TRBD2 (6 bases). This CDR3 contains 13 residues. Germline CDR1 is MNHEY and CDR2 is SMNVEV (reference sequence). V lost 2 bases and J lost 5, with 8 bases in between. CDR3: CASSLGGLDTQYF. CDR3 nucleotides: TGTGCCAGCAGTTTAGGGGGACTAGATACGCAGTATTTT.

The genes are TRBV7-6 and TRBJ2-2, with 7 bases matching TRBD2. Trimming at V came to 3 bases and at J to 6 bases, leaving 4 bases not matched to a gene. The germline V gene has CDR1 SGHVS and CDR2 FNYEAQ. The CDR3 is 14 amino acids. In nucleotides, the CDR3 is TGTGCCAGCAGCTTCCGACTAGCTCCCGGGGAGCTGTTTTTT. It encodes CASSFRLAPGELFF.

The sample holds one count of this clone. CDR3 nucleotides: TGCAGCGTTGAAGGGGGGGGCACGGCTTCTACCTACGAGCAGTACTTC. It codes for CSVEGGGTASTYEQYF. V usage is TRBV29-1 and J usage is TRBJ2-7; D possibly corresponds to TRBD2 (7 bases). This CDR3 has 16 residues. CDR1 SQVTM and CDR2 ANQGSEA come from the germline V gene. Trimming removed 1 base at V and 2 bases at J, with 18 bases between.

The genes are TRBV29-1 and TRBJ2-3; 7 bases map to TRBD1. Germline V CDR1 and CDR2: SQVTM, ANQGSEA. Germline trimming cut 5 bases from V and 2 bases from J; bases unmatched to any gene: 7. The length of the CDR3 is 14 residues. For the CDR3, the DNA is TGCAGCGTTCTACTGGACAGGACCACAGATACGCAGTATTTT. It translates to CSVLLDRTTDTQYF.

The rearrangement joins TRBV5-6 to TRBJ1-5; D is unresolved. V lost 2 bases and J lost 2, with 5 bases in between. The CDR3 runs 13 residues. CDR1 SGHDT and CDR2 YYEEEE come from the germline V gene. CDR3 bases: TGTGCCAGCAGCTTTTCTGGCAATCAGCCCCAGCATTTT. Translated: CASSFSGNQPQHF.

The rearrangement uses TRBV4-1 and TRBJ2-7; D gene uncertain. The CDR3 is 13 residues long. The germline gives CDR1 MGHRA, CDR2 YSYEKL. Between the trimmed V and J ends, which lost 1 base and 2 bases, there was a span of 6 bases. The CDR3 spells CASSQVQTYEQYF. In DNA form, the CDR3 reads TGCGCCAGCAGCCAAGTTCAGACCTACGAGCAGTACTTC.

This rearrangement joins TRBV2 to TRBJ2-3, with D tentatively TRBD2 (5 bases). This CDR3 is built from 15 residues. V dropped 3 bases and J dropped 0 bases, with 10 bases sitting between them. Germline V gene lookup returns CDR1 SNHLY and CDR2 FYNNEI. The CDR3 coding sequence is TGTGCCAGCAGTGACAAGCGGCTTAGCACAGATACGCAGTATTTT. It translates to CASSDKRLSTDTQYF.

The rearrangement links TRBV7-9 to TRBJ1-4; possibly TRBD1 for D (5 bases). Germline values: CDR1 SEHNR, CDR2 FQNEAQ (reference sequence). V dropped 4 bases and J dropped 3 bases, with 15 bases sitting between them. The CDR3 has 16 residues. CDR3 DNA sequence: TGTGCCAGCAGCTCCCGCTCCGGAGGGGCTAATGAAAAACTGTTTTTT. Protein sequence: CASSSRSGGANEKLFF.